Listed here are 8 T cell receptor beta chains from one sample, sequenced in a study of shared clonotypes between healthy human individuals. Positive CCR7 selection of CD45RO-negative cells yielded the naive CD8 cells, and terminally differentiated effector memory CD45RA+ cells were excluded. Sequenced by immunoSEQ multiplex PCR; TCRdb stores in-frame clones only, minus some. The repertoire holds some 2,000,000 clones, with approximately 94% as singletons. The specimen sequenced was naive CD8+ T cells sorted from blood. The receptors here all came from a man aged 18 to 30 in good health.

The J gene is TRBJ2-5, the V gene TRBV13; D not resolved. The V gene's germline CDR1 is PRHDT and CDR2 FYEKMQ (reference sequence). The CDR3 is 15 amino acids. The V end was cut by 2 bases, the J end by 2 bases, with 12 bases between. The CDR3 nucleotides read TGTGCCAGCAGCTTAACCCCGGGCTATCAAGAGACCCAGTACTTC. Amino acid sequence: CASSLTPGYQETQYF.

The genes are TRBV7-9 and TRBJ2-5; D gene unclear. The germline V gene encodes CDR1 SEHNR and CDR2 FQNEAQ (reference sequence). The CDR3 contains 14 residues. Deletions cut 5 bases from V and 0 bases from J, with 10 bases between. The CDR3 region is CASSPLGDQETQYF. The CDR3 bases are TGTGCCAGCAGCCCGCTTGGTGACCAAGAGACCCAGTACTTC.

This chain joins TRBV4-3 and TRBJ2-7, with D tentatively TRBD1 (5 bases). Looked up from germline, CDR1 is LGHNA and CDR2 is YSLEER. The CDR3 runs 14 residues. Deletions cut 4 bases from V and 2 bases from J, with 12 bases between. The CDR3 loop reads CASSPFKGTYEQYF. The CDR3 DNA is TGCGCCAGCAGCCCCTTCAAGGGGACCTACGAGCAGTACTTC.

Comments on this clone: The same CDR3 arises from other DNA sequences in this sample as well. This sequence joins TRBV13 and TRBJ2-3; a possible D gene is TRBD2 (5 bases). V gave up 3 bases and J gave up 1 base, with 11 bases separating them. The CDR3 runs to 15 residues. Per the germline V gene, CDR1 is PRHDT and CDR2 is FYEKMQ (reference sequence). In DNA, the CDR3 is TGTGCCAGCAGCTTGTCCGGGGTTGGCACAGATACGCAGTATTTT. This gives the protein CASSLSGVGTDTQYF.

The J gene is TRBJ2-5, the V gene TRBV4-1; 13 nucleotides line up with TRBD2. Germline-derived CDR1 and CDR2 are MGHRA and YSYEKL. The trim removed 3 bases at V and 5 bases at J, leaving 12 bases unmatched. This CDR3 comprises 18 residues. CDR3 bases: TGCGCCAGCAGCCATGCTCCACCCGGGACTAGCGGGGCGGAGACCCAGTACTTC. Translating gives CASSHAPPGTSGAETQYF.

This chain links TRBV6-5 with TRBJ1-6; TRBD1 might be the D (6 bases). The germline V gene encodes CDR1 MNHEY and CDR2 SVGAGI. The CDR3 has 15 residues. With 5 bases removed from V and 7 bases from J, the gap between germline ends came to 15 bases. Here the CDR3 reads CASSRSRGINSPLHF. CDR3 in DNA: TGTGCCAGCAGTAGGTCCAGGGGAATCAATTCACCCCTCCACTTT.

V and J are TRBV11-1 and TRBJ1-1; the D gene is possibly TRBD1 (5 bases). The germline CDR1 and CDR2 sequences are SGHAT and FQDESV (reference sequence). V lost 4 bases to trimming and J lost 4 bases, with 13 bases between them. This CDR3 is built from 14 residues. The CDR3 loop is CASSSPDGGTEAFF. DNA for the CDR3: TGTGCCAGCAGCTCCCCGGACGGGGGCACTGAAGCTTTCTTT.

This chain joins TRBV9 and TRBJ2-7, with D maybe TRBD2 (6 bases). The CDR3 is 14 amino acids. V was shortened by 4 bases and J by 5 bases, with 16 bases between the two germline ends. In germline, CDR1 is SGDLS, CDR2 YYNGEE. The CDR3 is CASSPPSGVDEQYF. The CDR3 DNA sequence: TGTGCCAGCAGCCCCCCGTCGGGAGTCGACGAGCAGTACTTC.